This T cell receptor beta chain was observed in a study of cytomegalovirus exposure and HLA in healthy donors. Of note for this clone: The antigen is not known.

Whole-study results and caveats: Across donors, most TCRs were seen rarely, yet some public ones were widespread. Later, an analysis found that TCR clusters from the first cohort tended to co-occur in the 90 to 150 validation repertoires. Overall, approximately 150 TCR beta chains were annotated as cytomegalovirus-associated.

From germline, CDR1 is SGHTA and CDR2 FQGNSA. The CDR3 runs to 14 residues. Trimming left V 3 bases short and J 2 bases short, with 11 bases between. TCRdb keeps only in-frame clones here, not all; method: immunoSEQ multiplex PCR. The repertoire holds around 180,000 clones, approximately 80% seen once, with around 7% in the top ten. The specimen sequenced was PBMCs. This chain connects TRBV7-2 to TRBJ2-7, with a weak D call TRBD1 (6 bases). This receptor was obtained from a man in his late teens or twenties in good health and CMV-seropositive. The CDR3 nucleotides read TGTGCCAGCAGCTTGGACCAGGGGACCTACGAGCAGTACTTC. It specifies CASSLDQGTYEQYF.